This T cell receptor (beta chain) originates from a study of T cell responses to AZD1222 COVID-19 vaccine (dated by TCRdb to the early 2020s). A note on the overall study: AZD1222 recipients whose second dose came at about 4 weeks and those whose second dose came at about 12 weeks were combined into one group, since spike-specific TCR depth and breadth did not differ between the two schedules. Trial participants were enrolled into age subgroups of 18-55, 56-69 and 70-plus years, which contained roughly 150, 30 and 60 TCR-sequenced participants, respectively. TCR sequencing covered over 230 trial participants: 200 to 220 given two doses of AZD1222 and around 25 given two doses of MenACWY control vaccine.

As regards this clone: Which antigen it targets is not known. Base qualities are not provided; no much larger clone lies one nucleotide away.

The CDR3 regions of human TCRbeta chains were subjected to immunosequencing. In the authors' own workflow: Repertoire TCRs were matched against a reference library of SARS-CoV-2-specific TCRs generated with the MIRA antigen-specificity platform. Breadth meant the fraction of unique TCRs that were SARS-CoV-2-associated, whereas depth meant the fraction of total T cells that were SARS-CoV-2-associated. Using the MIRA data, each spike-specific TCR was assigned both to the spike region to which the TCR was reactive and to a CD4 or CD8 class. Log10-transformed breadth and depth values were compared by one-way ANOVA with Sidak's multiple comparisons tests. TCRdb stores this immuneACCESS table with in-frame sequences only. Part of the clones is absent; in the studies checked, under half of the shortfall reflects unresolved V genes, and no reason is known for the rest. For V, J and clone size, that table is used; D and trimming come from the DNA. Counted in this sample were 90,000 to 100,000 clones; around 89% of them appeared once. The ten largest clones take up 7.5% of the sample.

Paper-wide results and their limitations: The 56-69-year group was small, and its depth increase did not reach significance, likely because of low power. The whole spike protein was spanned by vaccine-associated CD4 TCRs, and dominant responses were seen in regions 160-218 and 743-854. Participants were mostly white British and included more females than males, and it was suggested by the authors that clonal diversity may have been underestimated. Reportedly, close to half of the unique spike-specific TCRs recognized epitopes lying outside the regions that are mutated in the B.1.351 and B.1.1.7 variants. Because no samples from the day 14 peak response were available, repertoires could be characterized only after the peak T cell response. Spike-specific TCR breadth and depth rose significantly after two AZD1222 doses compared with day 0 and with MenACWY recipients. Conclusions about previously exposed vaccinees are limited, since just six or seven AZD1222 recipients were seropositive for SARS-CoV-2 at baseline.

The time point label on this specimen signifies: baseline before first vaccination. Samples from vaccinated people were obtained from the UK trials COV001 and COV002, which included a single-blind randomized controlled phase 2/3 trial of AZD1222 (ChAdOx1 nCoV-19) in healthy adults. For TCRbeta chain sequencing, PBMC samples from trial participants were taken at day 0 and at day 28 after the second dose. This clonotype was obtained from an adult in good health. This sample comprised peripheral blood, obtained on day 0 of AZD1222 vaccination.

The DNA sequence is as follows: TGTGCCACCGCCCCTAGCGGGAGAGGGACCTACAATGAGCAGTTCTTC. Its product reads: CATAPSGRGTYNEQFF. Recombination joined TRBV24-1 with TRBJ2-1, with 10 central nucleotides matching TRBD2. Including the terminal cysteine and phenylalanine, the CDR3 comprises 16 residues. Just CDR3 DNA is preserved here, 48 bases in frame from base 1. The CDR1 and CDR2 encoded by the germline V gene are KGHDR and SFDVKD. V trim: 9 bases; J trim: 2 bases; unmatched bases: 9.